A selection of T cell receptor beta chains follows, all from one sample in a study of cytomegalovirus exposure and HLA in healthy donors. This table comes from immunoSEQ multiplex PCR, and its TCRdb copy is limited to in-frame clones, with some not included. Of about 150,000 clones in the sample, 85% to 95% were seen once. What was sequenced was PBMCs. These TCRs come from a man aged 18 to 29 in good health and CMV-seropositive. The CDR3 runs from the conserved cysteine through the conserved F or W. A D gene is named only where the DNA matches it firmly. Only some rows state a clone size, as once, few, many or a class for expanded clones.

clone size: .; D gene: .; V gene: TRBV28; J gene: TRBJ2-5; CDR3 DNA: TGTGCCAGCTTTGAGGCCCGTCAAGAGACCCAGTACTTC; CDR3 protein: CASFEARQETQYF
clone size: .; D gene: TRBD2; V gene: TRBV9; J gene: TRBJ2-1; CDR3 DNA: TGTGCCGGCAGCGTACAGGCGGGAGCTAACAATGAGCAGTTCTTC; CDR3 protein: CAGSVQAGANNEQFF
clone size: .; D gene: TRBD2; V gene: TRBV5-1; J gene: TRBJ2-1; CDR3 DNA: TGCGCCAGCAGCTACGGGACTAGCGGGAGGGATGAGCAGTTCTTC; CDR3 protein: CASSYGTSGRDEQFF
clone size: .; D gene: .; V gene: TRBV5-4; J gene: TRBJ2-7; CDR3 DNA: TGTGCCAGCAGCTCCGGGACAAATTCCTACGAGCAGTACTTC; CDR3 protein: CASSSGTNSYEQYF
clone size: once; D gene: .; V gene: TRBV19; J gene: TRBJ1-5; CDR3 DNA: TGTGCCAGTAGAACCACAGGTAGCAATCAGCCCCAGCATTTT; CDR3 protein: CASRTTGSNQPQHF
clone size: once; D gene: TRBD1; V gene: TRBV4-1; J gene: TRBJ1-1; CDR3 DNA: TGCGCCAGCAGCCAAGATCTAGGGACAGGTCACGGGAACACTGAAGCTTTCTTT; CDR3 protein: CASSQDLGTGHGNTEAFF
clone size: .; D gene: .; V gene: TRBV11-2; J gene: TRBJ1-4; CDR3 DNA: TGTGCCAGCAGCTTATGGGGGGCTAATGAAAAACTGTTTTTT; CDR3 protein: CASSLWGANEKLFF
clone size: .; D gene: .; V gene: TRBV28; J gene: TRBJ1-5; CDR3 DNA: TGTGCCAGCCAAGAGGAGGGGTATAGCAATCAGCCCCAGCATTTT; CDR3 protein: CASQEEGYSNQPQHF
clone size: .; D gene: .; V gene: TRBV28; J gene: TRBJ2-3; CDR3 DNA: TGTGCCACTGGGGGGGGCGGGAGCACAGATACGCAGTATTTT; CDR3 protein: CATGGGGSTDTQYF
clone size: .; D gene: .; V gene: TRBV15; J gene: TRBJ1-2; CDR3 DNA: TGTGCCACCAGCAGAGGCACAGGGTTTGGCTACACCTTC; CDR3 protein: CATSRGTGFGYTF
clone size: once; D gene: .; V gene: TRBV5-1; J gene: TRBJ1-2; CDR3 DNA: TGCGCCAGCAGCTTGTCCCTGGGCGTGGACTATGGCTACACCTTC; CDR3 protein: CASSLSLGVDYGYTF
clone size: .; D gene: .; V gene: TRBV5-1; J gene: TRBJ2-5; CDR3 DNA: TGCGCCAGCAGCCCGAACAGCTGGGTTCAGCAAGAGACCCAGTACTTC; CDR3 protein: CASSPNSWVQQETQYF
clone size: .; D gene: .; V gene: TRBV5-1; J gene: TRBJ2-1; CDR3 DNA: TGCGCCAGCAGCTTGGGGCAGGGCAATGAGCAGTTCTTC; CDR3 protein: CASSLGQGNEQFF
clone size: once; D gene: TRBD1; V gene: TRBV6-5; J gene: TRBJ2-3; CDR3 DNA: TGTGCCATCCGAAGGACAGGGAACACAGATACGCAGTATTTT; CDR3 protein: CAIRRTGNTDTQYF
clone size: .; D gene: .; V gene: TRBV28; J gene: TRBJ1-4; CDR3 DNA: TGTGCCAGCAGGCTTAGCGGCGAAAAACTGTTTTTT; CDR3 protein: CASRLSGEKLFF
clone size: .; D gene: TRBD1; V gene: TRBV7-9; J gene: TRBJ1-4; CDR3 DNA: TGTGCCAGCAGCCCACCGGGACAGAGCAATGAAAAACTGTTTTTT; CDR3 protein: CASSPPGQSNEKLFF